This TCR beta chain was recorded in a study of blood T cells in healthy people across ages. General study points: Across the age range, TCR beta diversity per million T cells fell in a roughly linear way.

Trimming stripped 6 bases from V and 6 bases from J, with 11 bases between. Per germline, CDR1 MDHEN and CDR2 SYDVKM. CDR3 length: 13 amino acids. Total RNA was isolated from each sample in quantities of at least 5 micrograms. As concerns this clonotype: Antigen specificity is unknown.

A second about 7 to 12 cycle PCR used barcoded and J-beta primers. A 12-random-nucleotide template-switch adaptor tagged each cDNA molecule. One entry per CDR3 protein results from TCRdb running MiXCR on the 5' RACE reads. The repertoire holds 1.5 million to 2 million distinct CDR3 sequences, with roughly 27% as singletons. The sample taken for sequencing was blood. The chain has TRBV28 and TRBJ2-2; D perhaps matches TRBD1 (6 bases). This TCR came from a woman aged 30 to 39 in good health. The CDR3 sequence is CASSPGAAGELFF. The CDR3 bases are TGTGCCAGCAGCCCAGGGGCGGCCGGGGAGCTGTTTTTT.